This entry describes one T cell receptor (beta chain). What antigen it recognizes has not been identified. No base quality information exists; no much larger clone differs at one position. The data originate from a study of T cell clonotyping in hematopoietic cell transplantation (dated by TCRdb to about 2021). Turning to the overall study: A total of roughly 150 blood samples were collected in the study from 35 to 45 consecutive transplant recipients and their related donors. Recruitment of patients ran from September 2015 to early 2017, and follow-up continued until September 2020 or until death. Here is what the overall study found, with its caveats: Broader TCR repertoire diversity after transplant was predicted by Inverse Simpson Index values from donors and from recipients before transplant. A decrease in recipient TCR diversity was observed after transplant, and a progressive increase in pathologically expanded clonotypes was seen from day 30 to day 180. The sample size was limited, and CD4 and CD8 repertoire contributions could not be separated because cells were not sorted. Recipient repertoires showed only a small fraction of overlap with donor repertoires, and over 95% appeared de novo at the given depth.

The immunoSEQ assay, a bias-controlled multiplex PCR using V- and J-specific primers, was used to amplify TCR beta CDR3 regions from genomic DNA. In a second PCR step, the CDR3 amplicons were tagged with a proprietary barcode plus Illumina adapter sequences. An Illumina MiSeq instrument was used for sequencing of the CDR3 libraries. Regarding the original processing steps: Export and quality control were done with immunoSEQ Analyzer 3.0, while downstream analyses used R Bioconductor and Immunarch. Only productive rearrangements in the normalized downsampled data set were used to calculate repertoire metrics. Pathologically expanded clonotypes were defined as those larger than 5 templates in the normalized cohort. Repertoire diversity was measured with the Inverse Simpson Index. To capture all clonotypes, the CMV-specificity analyses were run on the non-normalized data set. TCRdb took this table from immuneACCESS and kept in-frame rearrangements with V and J called. Such tables lack part of the clones; where checked against another copy, unresolved V genes explain under half of the gap, and the rest is unexplained. D and trimming come from the DNA, and the V and J calls and clone size come from that table. The sample table holds 7,000 to 8,500 clones, of which about 96% were seen once. Clones ranked in the top ten supply approximately 0.5% of the sample.

The sample's time point label is to be understood as: 30 days after allo-HCT. Blood from recipients was drawn about 28 days before transplant and again at days 30, 100 and 180 after transplant. Nuclei Lysis Solution was used to extract genomic DNA from fresh or cryopreserved unfractionated peripheral blood mononuclear cells. The germline V gene yields MDHEN for CDR1 and SYDVKM for CDR2. Reading from cysteine to phenylalanine, the CDR3 counts 12 amino acids. Here the CDR3 DNA is all that survives: 36 bases in frame from base 1. Trimming removed 2 bases from V and 7 bases from J, leaving 6 bases between the germline ends.

The clonotype was recovered from a male patient aged 40 to 50 who had an allogeneic stem cell transplant from a related donor, so the T cells may come from the graft donor. Some clones in this sample may be carry-over from other donors' samples. The chain is encoded by TRBV28 joined to TRBJ2-1; TRBD1 could be the D gene, as 5 bases match. The sequencing used PBMCs, collected 30 days after allogeneic stem cell transplant. The CDR3 protein: CASSLAGNEQFF. The DNA sequence is TGTGCCAGCAGTTTAGCAGGGAATGAGCAGTTCTTC.